This T cell receptor beta chain stems from a study of T cell changes during pregnancy in multiple sclerosis. Assay: immunoSEQ multiplex PCR; the TCRdb copy retains only in-frame clones and omits some. This sample has 50,000 or so clones, with 91% found just once. The CDR3 is 16 residues long. Germline V gene data show CDR1 as MNHEY and CDR2 as SVGAGI. V lost 1 base and J 4 bases, leaving 16 bases between the germline ends. The input for sequencing was CD8+ T cells from peripheral blood mononuclear cells, taken after pregnancy. The genes are TRBV6-5 and TRBJ1-1; a weak D match, TRBD1 (5 bases). This clonotype was obtained from a female donor with multiple sclerosis, enrolled in a pregnancy study. The CDR3 region is CASSYWQQGRSTEAFF. In DNA, the CDR3 is TGTGCCAGCAGTTACTGGCAGCAGGGCAGGAGCACTGAAGCTTTCTTT.